This T cell receptor (beta chain) was identified during a study of blood T cell repertoires in COVID-19. This CDR3 has 16 residues. Germline loops: CDR1 SGHVS, CDR2 FNYEAQ. The V and J ends lost 1 base and 2 bases respectively, with 12 bases between them. Measured with immunoSEQ multiplex PCR; TCRdb has only the in-frame clones, and not every one. This table holds almost 400,000 clones, approximately 87% found once. The clonotype originates from a woman aged 25 to 39 with acute COVID-19. The chain joins TRBV7-6 to TRBJ1-3; D gene uncertain. The sequenced sample was PBMCs or T cells enriched from blood (not recorded which). In nucleotides, the CDR3 is TGTGCCAGCAGCTTAGTTGAGATGAGTCCTGGAAACACCATATATTTT. Translated: CASSLVEMSPGNTIYF.